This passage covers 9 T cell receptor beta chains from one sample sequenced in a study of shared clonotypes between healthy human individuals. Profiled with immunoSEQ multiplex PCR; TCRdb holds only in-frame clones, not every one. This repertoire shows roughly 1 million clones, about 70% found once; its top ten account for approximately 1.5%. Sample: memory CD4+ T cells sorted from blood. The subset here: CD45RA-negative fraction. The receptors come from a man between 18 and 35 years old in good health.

The DNA of the CDR3 is TGTGCCAGCAGTACACCAGGGGGCGCATCGGGCGAGCAGTACTTC. Translated, it gives CASSTPGGASGEQYF. V is TRBV6-5 and J is TRBJ2-7; 8 nucleotides agree with TRBD1. The V gene end was trimmed by 5 bases and the J gene end by 6 bases; junction bases not matched to a gene: 12. This CDR3 is 15 amino acids long. CDR1 is MNHEY and CDR2 is SVGAGI in the germline V gene.

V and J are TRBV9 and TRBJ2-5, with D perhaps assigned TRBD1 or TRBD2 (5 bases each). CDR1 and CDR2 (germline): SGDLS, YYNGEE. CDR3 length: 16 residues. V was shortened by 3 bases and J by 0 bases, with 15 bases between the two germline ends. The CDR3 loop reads CASSAWGYWDQETQYF. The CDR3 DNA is TGTGCCAGCAGCGCGTGGGGGTATTGGGACCAAGAGACCCAGTACTTC.

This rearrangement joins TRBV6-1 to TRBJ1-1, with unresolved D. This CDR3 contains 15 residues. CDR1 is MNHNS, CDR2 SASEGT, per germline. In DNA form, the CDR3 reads TGTGCGGCTTCCCGGGCCCTAGGTGGGAACACTGAAGCTTTCTTT. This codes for CAASRALGGNTEAFF.

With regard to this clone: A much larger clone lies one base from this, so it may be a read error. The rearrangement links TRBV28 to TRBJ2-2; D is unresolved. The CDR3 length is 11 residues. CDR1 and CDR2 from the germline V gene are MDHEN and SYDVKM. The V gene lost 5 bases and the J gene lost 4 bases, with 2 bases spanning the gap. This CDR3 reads CASSTTGELFF. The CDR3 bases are TGTGCCAGCAGTACCACCGGGGAGCTGTTTTTT. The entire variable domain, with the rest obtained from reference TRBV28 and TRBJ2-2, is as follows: DVKVTQSSRYLVKRTGEKVFLECVQDMDHENMFWYRQDPGLGLRLIYFSYDVKMKEKGDIPEGYSVSREKKERFSLILESASTNQTSMYLCASSTTGELFFGEGSRLTVL.

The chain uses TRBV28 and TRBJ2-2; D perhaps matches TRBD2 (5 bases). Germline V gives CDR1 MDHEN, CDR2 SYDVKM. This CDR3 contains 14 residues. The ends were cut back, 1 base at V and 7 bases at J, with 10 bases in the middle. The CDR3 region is CASSLSRAVGELFF. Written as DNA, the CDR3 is TGTGCCAGCAGTTTATCGCGGGCGGTCGGGGAGCTGTTTTTT. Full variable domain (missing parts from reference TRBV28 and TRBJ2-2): DVKVTQSSRYLVKRTGEKVFLECVQDMDHENMFWYRQDPGLGLRLIYFSYDVKMKEKGDIPEGYSVSREKKERFSLILESASTNQTSMYLCASSLSRAVGELFFGEGSRLTVL.

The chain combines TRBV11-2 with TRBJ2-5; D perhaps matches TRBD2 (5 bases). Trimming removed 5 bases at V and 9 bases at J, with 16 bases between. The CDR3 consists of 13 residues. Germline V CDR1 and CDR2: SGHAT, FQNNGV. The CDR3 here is CASSPTDWSAQYF. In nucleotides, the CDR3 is TGTGCCAGCAGCCCCACGGACTGGTCGGCCCAGTACTTC.

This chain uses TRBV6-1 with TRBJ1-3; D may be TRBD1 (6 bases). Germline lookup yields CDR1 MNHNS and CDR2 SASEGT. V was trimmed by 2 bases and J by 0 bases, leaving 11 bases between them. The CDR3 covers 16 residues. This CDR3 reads CASSEKWTVSGNTIYF. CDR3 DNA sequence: TGTGCCAGCAGTGAAAAGTGGACAGTCTCTGGAAACACCATATATTTT.

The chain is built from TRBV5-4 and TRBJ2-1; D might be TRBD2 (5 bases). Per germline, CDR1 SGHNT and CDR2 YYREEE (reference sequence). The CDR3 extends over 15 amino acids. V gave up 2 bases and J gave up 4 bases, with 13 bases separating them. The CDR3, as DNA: TGTGCCAGCAGCTTAAGCGGTCGAACTTACAATGAGCAGTTCTTC. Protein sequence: CASSLSGRTYNEQFF.

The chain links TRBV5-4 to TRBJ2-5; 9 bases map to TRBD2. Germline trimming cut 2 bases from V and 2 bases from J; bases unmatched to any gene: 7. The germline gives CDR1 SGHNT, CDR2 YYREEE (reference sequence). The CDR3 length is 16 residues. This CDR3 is CASSFRRLAGQETQYF. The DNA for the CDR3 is TGTGCCAGCAGCTTTAGGCGGCTAGCGGGGCAAGAGACCCAGTACTTC.